This T cell receptor (beta chain) was identified during a study of post-analysis software for immune sequencing data. The wider study: Disease courses included relapsing-remitting, secondary progressive and progressive-relapsing multiple sclerosis.

cDNA libraries for TCR beta contained unique molecular identifiers. TCRdb passed the PCR reads through MiXCR, listing each CDR3 protein once. The table records hundreds of thousands of distinct CDR3 sequences, more than 50% of them present only once. Broader study findings: Samples made in the same batch grouped tightly together by F measure. A few TRBV segments (TRBV5-6, TRBV5-1 and TRBV20-1 among them) occurred more frequently in patients than in controls. Significantly decreased normalized Chao1 diversity was recorded for multiple sclerosis patients relative to controls.

Per the germline V gene, CDR1 is SGHTA and CDR2 is FQGNSA. The CDR3 consists of 14 residues. With 2 bases removed from V and 4 bases from J, the gap between germline ends came to 11 bases. On this clonotype itself: Its cognate antigen is unknown.

The V and J genes are TRBV7-2 and TRBJ1-2; tentative D call: TRBD1 (5 bases). The sequenced material came from blood. This receptor was identified in a girl aged 2 to 9 with multiple sclerosis. The CDR3 loop reads CASSLTPGGYGYTF. In DNA form, the CDR3 reads TGTGCCAGCAGCTTAACCCCGGGGGGCTATGGCTACACCTTC.